Listed below are T cell receptor beta chains from one sample, sequenced in a study of T cells in Graves' hyperthyroidism and ophthalmopathy. TCRdb analysed the multiplex PCR reads with MiXCR anew, one entry per CDR3 protein. The sample consists of 450,000 to 500,000 distinct CDR3 sequences, approximately 23% of them appearing once. The sequenced material came from blood. All receptors derive from a woman aged 70-85 years with Graves' ophthalmopathy. Both conserved end residues are part of each CDR3. The order of the fields is J gene, D gene, V gene, clone size, CDR3 protein, CDR3 DNA. The D gene is left open where the match is weak. Clone size is stated in some rows and not others, as once, few, many or a class when expanded.

j_gene: TRBJ1-2; d_gene: .; v_gene: TRBV5-1; abundance: few; CDR3aa: CASSLATTRVNYGYTF; CDR3nt: TGCGCCAGCAGCTTGGCCACCACCAGGGTCAACTATGGCTACACCTTC
j_gene: TRBJ2-3; d_gene: .; v_gene: TRBV7-2; abundance: .; CDR3aa: CASSLGVTKSFTDTQYF; CDR3nt: TGTGCCAGCAGCTTAGGGGTGACTAAATCTTTCACAGATACGCAGTATTTT
j_gene: TRBJ1-2; d_gene: .; v_gene: TRBV6-1; abundance: .; CDR3aa: CASSAGPLNYGYTF; CDR3nt: TGTGCCAGCAGTGCGGGTCCCCTTAATTATGGCTACACCTTC
j_gene: TRBJ2-1; d_gene: TRBD2; v_gene: TRBV10-3; abundance: .; CDR3aa: CAISEGGRAGNEQFF; CDR3nt: TGTGCCATCAGTGAAGGAGGGAGGGCGGGGAATGAGCAGTTCTTC
j_gene: TRBJ2-2; d_gene: TRBD2; v_gene: TRBV5-1; abundance: many; CDR3aa: CASSLGLAGAGELFF; CDR3nt: TGCGCCAGCAGCTTGGGACTAGCGGGAGCCGGGGAGCTGTTTTTT
j_gene: TRBJ2-1; d_gene: TRBD2; v_gene: TRBV27; abundance: few; CDR3aa: CASLMTSGKNNEQFF; CDR3nt: TGTGCCAGCCTAATGACTAGCGGGAAAAACAATGAGCAGTTCTTC
j_gene: TRBJ1-1; d_gene: .; v_gene: TRBV7-8; abundance: .; CDR3aa: CASSRHRIPNAEAFF; CDR3nt: TGTGCCAGCAGTCGCCACAGGATTCCGAACGCTGAAGCTTTCTTT
j_gene: TRBJ2-1; d_gene: TRBD2; v_gene: TRBV12-3/TRBV12-4; abundance: many; CDR3aa: CASTGTSGYNEQFF; CDR3nt: TGTGCCAGCACCGGGACTAGCGGCTACAATGAGCAGTTCTTC
j_gene: TRBJ2-5; d_gene: .; v_gene: TRBV6-1; abundance: few; CDR3aa: CASSPRRLGTETQYF; CDR3nt: TGTGCCAGCAGCCCCCGCAGGTTAGGTACGGAGACCCAGTACTTC
j_gene: TRBJ2-5; d_gene: .; v_gene: TRBV3-1; abundance: many; CDR3aa: CASSARQSRETQYF; CDR3nt: TGTGCCAGCAGCGCAAGACAGTCGCGAGAGACCCAGTACTTC
j_gene: TRBJ1-3; d_gene: .; v_gene: TRBV10-2; abundance: once; CDR3aa: CASINEGAGNTIYF; CDR3nt: TGCGCCAGCATCAACGAGGGAGCTGGAAACACCATATATTTT
j_gene: TRBJ1-5; d_gene: .; v_gene: TRBV5-6; abundance: .; CDR3aa: CASSRTANQPQHF; CDR3nt: TGTGCCAGCAGCCGGACAGCTAATCAGCCCCAGCATTTT
j_gene: TRBJ2-7; d_gene: .; v_gene: TRBV28; abundance: many; CDR3aa: CASTPGGGFHEQYF; CDR3nt: TGTGCCAGCACCCCAGGAGGGGGCTTCCACGAGCAGTACTTC
j_gene: TRBJ1-3; d_gene: .; v_gene: TRBV30; abundance: .; CDR3aa: CAWNSNRGTTIYF; CDR3nt: TGTGCCTGGAACTCGAACCGAGGAACCACCATATATTTT
j_gene: TRBJ1-6; d_gene: .; v_gene: TRBV7-2; abundance: .; CDR3aa: CASSPWNGGSSPLHF; CDR3nt: TGTGCCAGCAGCCCGTGGAATGGGGGGTCTTCACCCCTCCACTTT
j_gene: TRBJ2-2; d_gene: TRBD2; v_gene: TRBV5-1; abundance: few; CDR3aa: CASSQGLAVLNTGELFF; CDR3nt: TGCGCCAGCAGCCAGGGACTAGCGGTACTGAACACCGGGGAGCTGTTTTTT
j_gene: TRBJ1-5; d_gene: .; v_gene: TRBV28; abundance: few; CDR3aa: CASRGGGWNQPQHF; CDR3nt: TGTGCCAGCAGGGGGGGGGGCTGGAATCAGCCCCAGCATTTT
j_gene: TRBJ2-2; d_gene: TRBD2; v_gene: TRBV20-1; abundance: .; CDR3aa: CSARDWLAGVSGERFF; CDR3nt: TGCAGTGCTAGAGATTGGCTAGCGGGAGTCTCCGGGGAGCGGTTTTTT
j_gene: TRBJ2-3; d_gene: .; v_gene: TRBV10-3; abundance: few; CDR3aa: CAISEGQGTDTQYF; CDR3nt: TGTGCCATCAGTGAAGGGCAGGGCACAGATACGCAGTATTTT
j_gene: TRBJ1-6; d_gene: .; v_gene: TRBV7-2; abundance: .; CDR3aa: CASSLDPGPSPLHF; CDR3nt: TGTGCCAGCAGCTTAGATCCGGGGCCCTCACCCCTCCACTTT
j_gene: TRBJ2-5; d_gene: .; v_gene: TRBV29-1; abundance: few; CDR3aa: CSVEGEAGDSYQETQYF; CDR3nt: TGCAGCGTTGAGGGGGAAGCGGGGGACAGCTACCAAGAGACCCAGTACTTC
j_gene: TRBJ1-2; d_gene: TRBD1; v_gene: TRBV20-1; abundance: few; CDR3aa: CSAGTGVDGYTF; CDR3nt: TGCAGTGCTGGTACAGGGGTCGATGGCTACACCTTC
j_gene: TRBJ2-2; d_gene: TRBD2; v_gene: TRBV5-1; abundance: few; CDR3aa: CASRAGLAGPGELFF; CDR3nt: TGCGCCAGCAGGGCAGGACTAGCGGGACCCGGGGAGCTGTTTTTT
j_gene: TRBJ2-7; d_gene: .; v_gene: TRBV2; abundance: many; CDR3aa: CASSTDTAEQYF; CDR3nt: TGTGCCAGCAGCACAGACACCGCCGAGCAGTACTTC
j_gene: TRBJ2-7; d_gene: .; v_gene: TRBV20-1; abundance: .; CDR3aa: CSARRGTGSRYEQYF; CDR3nt: TGCAGTGCGAGACGGGGGACGGGGAGTCGGTACGAGCAGTACTTC
j_gene: TRBJ2-2; d_gene: .; v_gene: TRBV19; abundance: few; CDR3aa: CASSIRGNTGELFF; CDR3nt: TGTGCCAGTAGTATCAGGGGCAACACCGGGGAGCTGTTTTTT
j_gene: TRBJ2-1; d_gene: TRBD1; v_gene: TRBV10-1; abundance: .; CDR3aa: CASSEGQVHGNEQFF; CDR3nt: TGCGCCAGCAGTGAGGGACAGGTTCATGGCAATGAGCAGTTCTTC
j_gene: TRBJ2-5; d_gene: TRBD2; v_gene: TRBV4-1; abundance: .; CDR3aa: CASSQPPGVAGEETQYF; CDR3nt: TGCGCCAGCAGCCAGCCGCCCGGGGTAGCGGGAGAGGAGACCCAGTACTTC
j_gene: TRBJ1-4; d_gene: TRBD1; v_gene: TRBV5-6; abundance: many; CDR3aa: CASSDLGTATNEKLFF; CDR3nt: TGTGCCAGCAGCGACCTCGGGACAGCGACTAATGAAAAACTGTTTTTT
j_gene: TRBJ1-2; d_gene: .; v_gene: TRBV6-2/TRBV6-3; abundance: few; CDR3aa: CASSYAGNYGYTF; CDR3nt: TGTGCCAGCAGTTACGCAGGAAACTATGGCTACACCTTC
j_gene: TRBJ2-7; d_gene: TRBD2; v_gene: TRBV20-1; abundance: few; CDR3aa: CSARLPTSGIYEQYF; CDR3nt: TGCAGTGCTAGACTCCCGACTAGCGGGATCTACGAGCAGTACTTC
j_gene: TRBJ2-2; d_gene: TRBD2; v_gene: TRBV7-6; abundance: .; CDR3aa: CASSLTSGTSGTGELFF; CDR3nt: TGTGCCAGCAGCTTGACCTCAGGGACTAGCGGGACCGGGGAGCTGTTTTTT
j_gene: TRBJ1-2; d_gene: .; v_gene: TRBV29-1; abundance: .; CDR3aa: CSAARGGANYGYTF; CDR3nt: TGCAGCGCCGCGAGGGGGGGTGCTAACTATGGCTACACCTTC
j_gene: TRBJ1-6; d_gene: TRBD1; v_gene: TRBV11-2; abundance: few; CDR3aa: CASSLQQGGNSPLHF; CDR3nt: TGTGCCAGCAGCCTCCAACAGGGGGGGAATTCACCCCTCCACTTT
j_gene: TRBJ1-1; d_gene: TRBD1; v_gene: TRBV12-3/TRBV12-4; abundance: few; CDR3aa: CASSADRESTEAFF; CDR3nt: TGTGCCAGCAGTGCGGACAGGGAATCCACTGAAGCTTTCTTT
j_gene: TRBJ1-2; d_gene: TRBD1; v_gene: TRBV10-2; abundance: few; CDR3aa: CASSDIPGQGASGYTF; CDR3nt: TGCGCCAGCAGTGACATTCCTGGACAGGGGGCTAGTGGCTACACCTTC
j_gene: TRBJ2-1; d_gene: TRBD2; v_gene: TRBV27; abundance: .; CDR3aa: CASSYLAGGNNEQFF; CDR3nt: TGTGCCAGCAGTTATCTAGCGGGAGGCAACAATGAGCAGTTCTTC
j_gene: TRBJ1-2; d_gene: .; v_gene: TRBV24-1; abundance: few; CDR3aa: CATSEVGNYGYTF; CDR3nt: TGTGCCACCAGTGAGGTGGGTAACTATGGCTACACCTTC
j_gene: TRBJ1-1; d_gene: TRBD1; v_gene: TRBV29-1; abundance: .; CDR3aa: CSVQRQGGTEAFF; CDR3nt: TGCAGCGTTCAACGACAGGGGGGGACTGAAGCTTTCTTT
j_gene: TRBJ1-5; d_gene: .; v_gene: TRBV20-1; abundance: few; CDR3aa: CSASDGNQPQHF; CDR3nt: TGCAGTGCCTCGGACGGGAATCAGCCCCAGCATTTT
j_gene: TRBJ1-1; d_gene: .; v_gene: TRBV30; abundance: .; CDR3aa: CAWSTVPGTEAFF; CDR3nt: TGTGCCTGGAGTACCGTCCCGGGGACTGAAGCTTTCTTT
j_gene: TRBJ2-7; d_gene: .; v_gene: TRBV5-6; abundance: .; CDR3aa: CASSPQGMDHEQYF; CDR3nt: TGTGCCAGCAGCCCCCAAGGCATGGACCACGAGCAGTACTTC
j_gene: TRBJ2-3; d_gene: TRBD1; v_gene: TRBV7-2; abundance: few; CDR3aa: CASSLDSQGFHTQYF; CDR3nt: TGTGCCAGCAGCTTAGACTCACAGGGGTTTCACACGCAGTATTTT
j_gene: TRBJ1-2; d_gene: .; v_gene: TRBV27; abundance: .; CDR3aa: CASSLSYHPGPGYTF; CDR3nt: TGTGCCAGCAGTTTATCGTATCATCCAGGACCTGGCTACACCTTC
j_gene: TRBJ1-5; d_gene: TRBD1; v_gene: TRBV18; abundance: .; CDR3aa: CASSAPDRVGPQHF; CDR3nt: TGTGCCAGCTCAGCCCCGGACAGGGTCGGGCCCCAGCATTTT
j_gene: TRBJ2-3; d_gene: TRBD2; v_gene: TRBV4-3; abundance: few; CDR3aa: CASSQAPSGSVDTQYF; CDR3nt: TGCGCCAGCAGCCAAGCCCCTAGCGGGAGTGTGGATACGCAGTATTTT
j_gene: TRBJ2-2; d_gene: TRBD1; v_gene: TRBV12-3/TRBV12-4; abundance: .; CDR3aa: CASSRGQGWAGELFF; CDR3nt: TGTGCCAGCAGTCGTGGACAGGGATGGGCCGGGGAGCTGTTTTTT
j_gene: TRBJ2-2; d_gene: .; v_gene: TRBV6-2/TRBV6-3; abundance: few; CDR3aa: CASSYSTGLGTGELFF; CDR3nt: TGTGCCAGCAGTTACTCGACAGGATTGGGCACCGGGGAGCTGTTTTTT
j_gene: TRBJ2-1; d_gene: .; v_gene: TRBV12-3/TRBV12-4; abundance: many; CDR3aa: CASSLLPTDNEQFF; CDR3nt: TGTGCCAGCAGTTTACTTCCCACTGACAATGAGCAGTTCTTC
j_gene: TRBJ2-2; d_gene: .; v_gene: TRBV11-3; abundance: many; CDR3aa: CASSLLDTGELFF; CDR3nt: TGTGCCAGCAGCTTACTAGACACCGGGGAGCTGTTTTTT
j_gene: TRBJ2-7; d_gene: .; v_gene: TRBV11-2; abundance: many; CDR3aa: CASSRRGVGTYEQYF; CDR3nt: TGTGCCAGCAGTCGCAGGGGCGTCGGGACCTACGAGCAGTACTTC
j_gene: TRBJ1-5; d_gene: TRBD1; v_gene: TRBV19; abundance: few; CDR3aa: CASTANPPGQGNQPQHF; CDR3nt: TGTGCCAGTACCGCAAATCCTCCGGGACAGGGGAATCAGCCCCAGCATTTT
j_gene: TRBJ2-1; d_gene: TRBD2; v_gene: TRBV6-1; abundance: .; CDR3aa: CASRAKRDAPYNEQFF; CDR3nt: TGTGCCAGCAGGGCGAAGCGGGATGCCCCCTACAATGAGCAGTTCTTC
j_gene: TRBJ2-7; d_gene: .; v_gene: TRBV5-1; abundance: once; CDR3aa: CASGRGYEQYF; CDR3nt: TGCGCCAGCGGGAGGGGGTACGAGCAGTACTTC
j_gene: TRBJ2-3; d_gene: TRBD1; v_gene: TRBV20-1; abundance: .; CDR3aa: CSAARDRSTDTQYF; CDR3nt: TGCAGTGCTGCGAGGGACAGAAGCACAGATACGCAGTATTTT
j_gene: TRBJ2-7; d_gene: .; v_gene: TRBV20-1; abundance: many; CDR3aa: CSARDLSGYEQYF; CDR3nt: TGCAGTGCTAGAGATCTGAGCGGCTACGAGCAGTACTTC
j_gene: TRBJ2-1; d_gene: .; v_gene: TRBV6-1; abundance: .; CDR3aa: CASNGGTYNEQFF; CDR3nt: TGTGCCAGCAACGGCGGCACTTACAATGAGCAGTTCTTC
j_gene: TRBJ2-7; d_gene: TRBD2; v_gene: TRBV12-3/TRBV12-4; abundance: many; CDR3aa: CASSPPGGLSYEQYF; CDR3nt: TGTGCCAGCAGTCCCCCGGGGGGTCTATCCTACGAGCAGTACTTC
j_gene: TRBJ2-1; d_gene: TRBD2; v_gene: TRBV7-2; abundance: few; CDR3aa: CASSPTSGGFNEQFF; CDR3nt: TGTGCCAGCAGTCCTACTAGCGGGGGTTTCAATGAGCAGTTCTTC